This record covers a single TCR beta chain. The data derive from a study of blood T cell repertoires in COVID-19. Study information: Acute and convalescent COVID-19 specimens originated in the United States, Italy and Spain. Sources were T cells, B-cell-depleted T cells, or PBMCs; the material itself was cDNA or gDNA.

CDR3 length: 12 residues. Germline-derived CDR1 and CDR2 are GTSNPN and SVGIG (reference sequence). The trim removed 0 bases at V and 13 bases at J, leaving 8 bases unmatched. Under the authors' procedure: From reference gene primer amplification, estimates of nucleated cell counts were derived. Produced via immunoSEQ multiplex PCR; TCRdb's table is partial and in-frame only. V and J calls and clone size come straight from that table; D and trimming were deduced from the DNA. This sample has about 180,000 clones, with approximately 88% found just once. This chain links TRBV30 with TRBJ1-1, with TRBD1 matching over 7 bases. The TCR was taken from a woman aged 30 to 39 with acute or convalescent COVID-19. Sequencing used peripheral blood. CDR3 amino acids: CAWSVTGERSFF. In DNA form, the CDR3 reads TGTGCCTGGAGTGTAACAGGGGAGAGAAGTTTCTTT.